This T cell receptor (beta chain) stems from a study of graft-versus-host responses after intestinal transplantation (dated by TCRdb to the early 2020s). Broadly, across the study: The transplants that recipients received were multivisceral, liver-intestinal, or isolated intestinal. Anti-thymocyte globulin induction was given to all recipients, followed by maintenance tacrolimus and steroids for approximately three years. After intestinal transplantation, graft-versus-host and host-versus-graft alloreactive T cell clones in the graft, circulation and bone marrow were tracked using bulk TCR-beta CDR3 sequencing. Alloreactive clones were identified by sequencing pre-transplant mixed lymphocyte reaction products and comparing these products with unstimulated pre-transplant donor and recipient T cells. A cohort of more than 20 intestinal transplant recipients, including one retransplant, was enrolled, and a few patients lacking pretransplant specimens were excluded. A peak of at least 4% donor T cells among recipient peripheral blood mononuclear cells was the definition used for donor T cell macrochimerism. Rather than being sequenced by the commercial service, samples from three later patients were sequenced in-house on an Illumina MiSeq and processed with MiXCR. Summary of the overall study and its limitations: GvH clones were detected in recipient bone marrow, and some of these GvH clones were observed earlier in ileal mucosa or blood, consistent with an intestinal mucosal origin. Early after transplant, peak levels of circulating GvH clones were found to be associated with declines in HvG clones. In the allografts of patients with donor T cell macrochimerism, GvH to HvG T cell clonal ratios were high. The conclusions were limited by the relatively low number and heterogeneity of the intestinal transplant patients.

Blood samples were collected up to 4 times in the first month after transplant and then at least monthly when available. CDR1 and CDR2 (SGHDT, YYEEEE) derive from the germline V gene. From the cysteine up to the phenylalanine, the CDR3 has a length of 15 residues. Only CDR3 DNA remains: 45 bases, in frame from the first base. V gives up 4 bases and J gives up 0 bases, and the segment between their germline ends measures 10 bases. Comments on this clone: No cognate antigen has been identified for it. Per-nucleotide qualities are absent, and no much larger clonotype sits a single base away.

Library preparation was by the immunoSEQ multiplex PCR assay. For most patients, high-throughput TCR-beta CDR3 sequencing of genomic DNA was performed by Adaptive Biotechnologies. The paper's data handling went like this. Adaptive's ImmunoSEQ software supplied the TCR sequencing data for around 19 patients, while MiXCR and VDJtools were used to process a few other patients. CDR3 nucleotide sequences shared between donor and recipient were removed because their origin could not be assigned. Alloreactive clones required at least 2-fold expansion over unstimulated cells and minimum CFSE-low frequency of 0.002% (template counts) or 0.001% (read counts). Mappable clones were those detected in sequenced pre-transplant spleen, lymph node, or MLR CFSE-low populations of the donor or recipient. Cumulative frequency of alloreactive clones was calculated as a percentage of all sequences weighted by copy number. Held by TCRdb, this immuneACCESS table contains in-frame sequences only and omits some clones. Under half of the omission traces to an unresolved V gene where checked; the cause of the rest is unknown. The DNA gave D and trimming, while V, J and clone size come from that table. The sample table holds tens of thousands of clones, of which around 91% were seen once. The top ten clones comprise under 3% of the sample.

The chain is made from TRBV5-6 and TRBJ2-2; matching of 6 bases hints at TRBD1 as the D gene. The TCR sequence derives from a human patient who received an intestinal transplant, so some T cells may come from the graft donor. Sequences were derived from PBMCs, sampled about 120 days after intestinal transplantation. This receptor has the CDR3 CASSQGPTNTGELFF. The nucleotides are TGTGCCAGCAGCCAGGGGCCCACGAACACCGGGGAGCTGTTTTTT.